This T cell receptor beta chain was obtained from a study of cytomegalovirus exposure and HLA in healthy donors. PCR primers comprised 60 Vbeta and 13 Jbeta primers. Measured with immunoSEQ multiplex PCR; TCRdb has only the in-frame clones, and not every one. The sample yields roughly 180,000 clones, about 82% seen once. Whole-study results and caveats: Immune exposure information comprised only CMV serostatus. In a later analysis, common viral pathogens appeared linked to several of the most significant clusters. Previous analysis showed most TCR beta V segments were productive about 87% or about 30% of the time. Reports showed the classifier diagnosing cytomegalovirus status with high specificity and sensitivity.

Germline assignment: CDR1 SEHNR and CDR2 FQNEAQ (reference sequence). With V trimmed by 5 bases and J by 3 bases, 13 bases remained unmatched. The CDR3 is made up of 16 amino acids. As regards this clone: Its antigen is not known.

Sequences were obtained from PBMCs. The V gene is TRBV7-9, the J gene TRBJ2-7, with 7 bases aligning to TRBD2. This TCR was recovered from a woman aged 18-29 years in good health and CMV-seronegative. In DNA form, the CDR3 reads TGTGCCAGCAGCCCACGCTGCGGGAGCGGATGCTACGAGCAGTACTTC. Residues: CASSPRCGSGCYEQYF. Together with reference TRBV7-9 and TRBJ2-7, the CDR3 gives the full variable domain: DTGVSQNPRHKITKRGQNVTFRCDPISEHNRLYWYRQTLGQGPEFLTYFQNEAQLEKSRLLSDRFSAERPKGSFSTLEIQRTEQGDSAMYLCASSPRCGSGCYEQYFGPGTRLTVT.